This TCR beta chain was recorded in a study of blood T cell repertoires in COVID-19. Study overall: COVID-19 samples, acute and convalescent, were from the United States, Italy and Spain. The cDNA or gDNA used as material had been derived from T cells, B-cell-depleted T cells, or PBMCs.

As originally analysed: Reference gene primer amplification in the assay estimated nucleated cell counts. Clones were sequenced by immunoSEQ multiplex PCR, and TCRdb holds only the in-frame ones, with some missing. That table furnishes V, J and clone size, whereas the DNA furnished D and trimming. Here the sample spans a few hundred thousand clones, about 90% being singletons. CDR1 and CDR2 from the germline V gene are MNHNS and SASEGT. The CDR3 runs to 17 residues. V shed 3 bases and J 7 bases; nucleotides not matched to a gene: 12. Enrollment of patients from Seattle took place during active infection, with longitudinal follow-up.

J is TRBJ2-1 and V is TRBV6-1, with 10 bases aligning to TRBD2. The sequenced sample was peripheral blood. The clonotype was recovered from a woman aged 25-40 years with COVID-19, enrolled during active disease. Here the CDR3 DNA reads TGTGCCAGCAGTGATAGGATTTGGGCTAGCGGGAGTAATGAGCAGTTCTTC. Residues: CASSDRIWASGSNEQFF.